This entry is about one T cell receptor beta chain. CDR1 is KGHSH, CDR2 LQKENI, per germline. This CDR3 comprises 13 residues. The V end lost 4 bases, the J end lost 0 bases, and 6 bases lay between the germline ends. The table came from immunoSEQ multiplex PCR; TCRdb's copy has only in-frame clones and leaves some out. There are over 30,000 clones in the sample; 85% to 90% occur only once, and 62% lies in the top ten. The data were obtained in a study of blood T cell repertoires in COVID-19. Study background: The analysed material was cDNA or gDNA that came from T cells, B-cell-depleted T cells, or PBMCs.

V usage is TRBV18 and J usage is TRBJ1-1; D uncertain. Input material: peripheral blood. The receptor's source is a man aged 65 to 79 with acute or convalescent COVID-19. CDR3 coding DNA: TGTGCCAGCTCACTCACAGTGAACACTGAAGCTTTCTTT. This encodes CASSLTVNTEAFF.